Detailed here is one TCR beta chain. No antigen is known for it. The input lacks base qualities; no much larger clone sits a single base away. These data belong to a study of blood T cell repertoires in COVID-19 (TCRdb year 2020). For the study in its entirety: Collaborator samples came from the United States, Italy and Spain and covered acute and convalescent phases of COVID-19. Sample metadata almost always included a de-identified subject ID, COVID-19 status, age in years and sex. The prospective study material was composed of cDNA or gDNA derived from T cells, B-cell-depleted T cells, or PBMCs. The repertoires were released in a freely available public database meant as a resource for research on the immune response to SARS-CoV-2. The samples were drawn from the first 160 participants of the ongoing ImmuneRACE study and from about 1,200 subjects provided by 6 global collaborators. Where HLA class I and class II types were available, the types were taken from metadata supplied by the sample provider, not from assay-based typing. The dataset comprised deeply sampled blood TCRbeta repertoires from subjects exposed to, actively infected with, or recovered from COVID-19. Study-wide findings and limitations: How much clinical and demographic metadata was included differed by source and by participant, and the metadata was provided uncurated.

The collaborating institutions used their own protocols to collect whole blood in K2EDTA tubes. For TCRbeta analysis, collaborators shipped samples in one of three forms: frozen whole blood, isolated PBMCs, or DNA extracted from either of those sample types. The immunoSEQ Assay, a bias-controlled multiplex PCR, was used to amplify TCRbeta CDR3 regions from genomic DNA. Per the source publication's procedure: Within the assay, amplification of reference gene primers was used to estimate how many nucleated cells each sample contained. To quantify the absolute abundance of each unique TCRbeta CDR3 rearrangement, sequence reads were collapsed and filtered. For each sample, productive Simpson clonality was calculated as the square root of Simpson's diversity index over productive rearrangements. TCRdb obtained this table from immuneACCESS and retained in-frame rearrangements with V and J assigned. These tables miss some clones; where compared with another copy, unresolved V genes account for less than half of the shortfall, and the remainder is unexplained. The V and J calls and clone size were taken over from that table, and D and trimming were inferred from the DNA. This sample lists about 120,000 clones; 85% to 90% were detected once. The ten largest clones take up just under 30% of the sample.

The CDR3 measures 15 amino acids from cysteine to phenylalanine. The kept DNA is CDR3 alone, 45 bases in frame from the first base. CDR1 and CDR2 (MNHNS, SASEGT) derive from the germline V gene. V loses 3 bases, J loses 2 bases, and the germline ends lie 11 bases apart. The TCR sequence derives from a woman in her seventies with acute or convalescent COVID-19. The receptor chain draws on TRBV6-1 and TRBJ1-5; D gene: possibly TRBD1, on 5 matching bases. Sequencing was performed on peripheral blood. In nucleotide form, the sequence is TGTGCCAGCAGTGACAGGGCTACGGGCAATCAGCCCCAGCATTTT. This yields the protein CASSDRATGNQPQHF.